These 32 T cell receptor beta chains came from one sample sequenced in a study of shared clonotypes between healthy human individuals. TCRdb's table, derived via immunoSEQ multiplex PCR, lists solely in-frame clones and lacks some. Of a few million clones in the sample, just over 90% were seen once. The sequenced material came from naive CD4+ T cells from PBMCs. The subset: CD45RA+ positively selected. The origin of the receptors is a man aged 18 to 29 in good health. Some clones in this sample may be carry-over from other donors' samples.

This clone was counted a single time. The chain uses TRBV4-3 and TRBJ2-7, with TRBD2 identical over 9 bases. The CDR3 totals 15 residues. Germline V lookup: CDR1 LGHNA, CDR2 YSLEER. After removal of 3 bases from V and 3 bases from J, the junction contained 6 bases not matched to a gene. CDR3 loop: CASSHGTSSYYEQYF. The CDR3 DNA reads as TGCGCCAGCAGCCACGGGACTAGCAGTTACTACGAGCAGTACTTC.

Note on this clone: The sample holds other DNA sequences that translate to the same CDR3. This chain links TRBV5-1 with TRBJ1-4, with 11 bases matching TRBD1. The V gene's germline CDR1 is SGHRS and CDR2 YFSETQ. Trimming removed 0 bases from V and 8 bases from J; junction bases left unmatched: 3. The CDR3 is 15 amino acids. CDR3 bases: TGCGCCAGCAGCTTGGCAGGGACAGGGGGAGAAAAACTGTTTTTT. Amino acid sequence: CASSLAGTGGEKLFF.

This clone was observed a single time. The chain links TRBV5-1 to TRBJ2-7, with D possibly matching TRBD1 (6 bases). The V gene lost 5 bases and the J gene lost 6 bases, with 21 bases spanning the gap. Germline V CDR1 and CDR2: SGHRS, YFSETQ. CDR3 length: 15 residues. CDR3 amino acids: CASSHGNRDPGEQYF. CDR3 in DNA: TGCGCCAGCAGTCACGGCAACAGGGATCCGGGCGAGCAGTACTTC.

The gene calls are TRBV7-2 and TRBJ2-6, with TRBD1 identical over 7 bases. Germline V gives CDR1 SGHTA, CDR2 FQGNSA. This CDR3 region has 14 residues. J gave up 2 bases and V 8 bases, and 3 bases lay outside the gene matches. CDR3 nucleotides: TGTGCCAGCGATAGGGGGCCTGGGGCCAACGTCCTGACTTTC. Its translation: CASDRGPGANVLTF.

This chain links TRBV18 with TRBJ1-1, with D unclear. Germline V gives CDR1 KGHSH, CDR2 LQKENI. The CDR3 contains 13 residues. Trimming left V 6 bases short and J 3 bases short, with 11 bases between. Here the CDR3 DNA reads TGTGCCAGCTCCCTTGACCGGGACACTGAAGCTTTCTTT. It yields the protein CASSLDRDTEAFF. The full variable domain, its missing parts supplied by reference TRBV18 and TRBJ1-1, is NAGVMQNPRHLVRRRGQEARLRCSPMKGHSHVYWYRQLPEEGLKFMVYLQKENIIDESGMPKERFSAEFPKEGPSILRIQQVVRGDSAAYFCASSLDRDTEAFFGQGTRLTVV.

This chain connects TRBV7-9 to TRBJ2-3; TRBD2 matches 8 bases. Germline V lookup: CDR1 SEHNR, CDR2 FQNEAQ (reference sequence). CDR3 length: 13 residues. V shed 8 bases, J shed 5 bases, and the junction held 6 bases outside the gene matches. Written as DNA, the CDR3 is TGTGCCAGCTCGGAGACTAGCGAAGATACGCAGTATTTT. This translates into CASSETSEDTQYF.

J is TRBJ2-7 and V is TRBV9; 10 bases match TRBD2. The CDR3 consists of 15 residues. Germline trimming cut 1 base from V and 6 bases from J; bases unmatched to any gene: 7. Germline CDR1 is SGDLS and CDR2 is YYNGEE. In DNA form, the CDR3 reads TGTGCCAGCAGCGTAACCCCTAGCGGGAGTTTCGAGCAGTACTTC. Amino acids: CASSVTPSGSFEQYF.

The rearrangement links TRBV5-6 to TRBJ2-2; D tentatively reads TRBD1 or TRBD2 (5 bases each). The germline V gene has CDR1 SGHDT and CDR2 YYEEEE. The CDR3 covers 14 residues. V was clipped by 1 base and J by 4 bases, with 8 bases between them. The CDR3 protein is CASSLRGGTGELFF. CDR3 coding DNA: TGTGCCAGCAGCTTGCGTGGGGGCACCGGGGAGCTGTTTTTT.

The chain combines TRBV7-9 with TRBJ1-1; the D is unclear. Germline lookup yields CDR1 SEHNR and CDR2 FQNEAQ (reference sequence). V was shortened by 2 bases and J by 0 bases, with 10 bases between the two germline ends. CDR3 length: 15 amino acids. The CDR3 loop is CASSLFPEMNTEAFF. CDR3 bases: TGTGCCAGCAGCTTATTTCCGGAGATGAACACTGAAGCTTTCTTT.

This clone was picked up one time. As DNA, the CDR3 is TGTGCCAGCCGGGACAGGGGGCTTGAGCAGTTCTTC. Its protein product is CASRDRGLEQFF. The chain is built from TRBV19 and TRBJ2-1; TRBD1 matches 12 bases. The CDR3 covers 12 residues. The germline V gene encodes CDR1 LNHDA and CDR2 SQIVND (reference sequence). Trimming cost V 9 bases and J 9 bases; bases outside gene matches: 3.

V is TRBV5-1 and J is TRBJ2-7; TRBD1 aligns across 7 bases. With V trimmed by 0 bases and J by 6 bases, 15 bases remained unmatched. The CDR3 loop spans 17 amino acids. Germline V gene sequence: CDR1 SGHRS, CDR2 YFSETQ. CDR3 protein: CASSLDAYRGESSEQYF. The CDR3 DNA is TGCGCCAGCAGCTTGGACGCCTACAGGGGTGAAAGTTCCGAGCAGTACTTC.

The V gene is TRBV28, the J gene TRBJ2-3; D is uncertain. Trimming removed 2 bases from V and 6 bases from J, with 12 bases in between. CDR1 MDHEN and CDR2 SYDVKM come from the germline V gene. The CDR3 spans 14 residues. The CDR3 nucleotides read TGTGCCAGCAGTTTAGCTGGCCCCCTGGATACGCAGTATTTT. This sequence encodes CASSLAGPLDTQYF.

This sequence joins TRBV7-9 and TRBJ1-1, with 12 bases identical to TRBD1. CDR3 length equals 19 residues. CDR1 is SEHNR and CDR2 is FQNEAQ in the germline V gene (reference sequence). Losses at the gene ends were 4 bases for V and 5 bases for J; bases not matched to a gene: 17. The CDR3 reads CASSSSPRDRGLSGTEAFF. DNA of the CDR3: TGTGCCAGCAGCTCTTCACCCCGGGACAGGGGGCTATCGGGGACTGAAGCTTTCTTT.

The chain links TRBV28 to TRBJ2-5; D may correspond to TRBD1 or TRBD2 (5 bases each). Trimming removed 2 bases from V and 5 bases from J, with 9 bases in between. Germline V gives CDR1 MDHEN, CDR2 SYDVKM. The CDR3 has 13 residues. CDR3 amino acids: CASSLRDAETQYF. Written as DNA, the CDR3 is TGTGCCAGCAGTTTACGGGACGCGGAGACCCAGTACTTC.

The rearrangement uses TRBV29-1 and TRBJ2-3, with 7 nucleotides matching TRBD2. Germline V CDR1 and CDR2: SQVTM, ANQGSEA. CDR3 length equals 13 residues. Unmatched junction bases numbered 6, after V lost 4 bases and J lost 5 bases. The chain's CDR3 is CSVVGGTGDTQYF. CDR3 sequence (DNA): TGCAGCGTTGTGGGGGGGACGGGAGATACGCAGTATTTT.

This sequence joins TRBV7-2 and TRBJ2-2, with TRBD2 matching over 10 bases. This CDR3 has 13 amino acids. Germline values: CDR1 SGHTA, CDR2 FQGNSA. After removal of 8 bases from V and 6 bases from J, the junction contained 3 bases not matched to a gene. The CDR3 sequence is CASLLAGAGELFF. CDR3 nucleotide sequence: TGTGCCAGCTTGCTAGCGGGAGCCGGGGAGCTGTTTTTT.

The chain carries TRBV5-1 and TRBJ2-5; maybe TRBD2 (5 bases). The CDR3 has 13 residues. Trimming cost V 4 bases and J 5 bases, with 12 bases left between them. Germline values: CDR1 SGHRS, CDR2 YFSETQ. DNA for the CDR3: TGCGCCAGCAGCCCGGGATCTATGGAGACCCAGTACTTC. Its protein product is CASSPGSMETQYF.

The genes are TRBV29-1 and TRBJ2-1, with D possibly matching TRBD2 (5 bases). There are 13 residues in the CDR3. Germline CDR1 and CDR2: SQVTM and ANQGSEA. With 3 bases removed from V and 2 bases from J, the gap between germline ends came to 8 bases. The CDR3 region is CSVDQRTYNEQFF. Written as DNA, the CDR3 is TGCAGCGTTGATCAGCGGACCTACAATGAGCAGTTCTTC.

This clone is a singleton in its sample. The chain is built from TRBV18 and TRBJ2-1; no definite D call. The germline CDR1 and CDR2 sequences are KGHSH and LQKENI. Between the trimmed V and J ends, which lost 3 bases and 4 bases, there was a span of 7 bases. The CDR3 spans 13 residues. CDR3 sequence reads: CASSPQDYNEQFF. Here the CDR3 DNA reads TGTGCCAGCTCACCCCAGGATTACAATGAGCAGTTCTTC.

This clone was seen a few times. This chain uses TRBV30 with TRBJ1-5, with D unclear. Looked up from germline, CDR1 is GTSNPN and CDR2 is SVGIG (reference sequence). The CDR3 runs to 16 residues. Trimming removed 2 bases from V and 4 bases from J, with 18 bases in between. Here the CDR3 reads CAWSWAGRPTNQPQHF. As DNA, the CDR3 is TGTGCCTGGAGTTGGGCAGGCCGACCTACAAATCAGCCCCAGCATTTT.

Concerning this clone itself: This same CDR3 is encoded by further DNA sequences in the sample. The chain uses TRBV7-2 and TRBJ1-5, with no clear D. The CDR3 extends over 14 amino acids. Germline values: CDR1 SGHTA, CDR2 FQGNSA. Trimming took off 1 base at V and 3 bases at J, with 7 bases between the two ends. CDR3 nucleotide sequence: TGTGCCAGCAGCTTAGAGGGAGCCAATCAGCCCCAGCATTTT. Translating gives CASSLEGANQPQHF.

About this clone itself: This same CDR3 is encoded by further DNA sequences in the sample. CDR3 sequence: CASSLRGTNGYTF. In DNA, the CDR3 is TGTGCCAGCAGTTTAAGGGGTACGAATGGCTACACCTTC. This sequence joins TRBV28 and TRBJ1-2; D might be TRBD1 (5 bases). There are 13 residues in the CDR3. V dropped 2 bases and J dropped 6 bases, with 10 bases sitting between them. From germline, CDR1 is MDHEN and CDR2 SYDVKM.

This clone has a single count. This chain links TRBV7-9 with TRBJ2-2; either TRBD1 or TRBD2 may fit D (5 bases each). V lost 5 bases and J 4 bases, leaving 17 bases between the germline ends. The CDR3 runs 16 residues. Germline CDR1 is SEHNR and CDR2 is FQNEAQ (reference sequence). CDR3 region: CASSPSAPGATGELFF. The CDR3 nucleotides are TGTGCCAGCAGCCCCTCCGCCCCCGGGGCCACCGGGGAGCTGTTTTTT.

The chain uses TRBV7-2 and TRBJ2-7; D unclear. In germline, CDR1 is SGHTA, CDR2 FQGNSA. This CDR3 is built from 15 residues. V was cut by 1 base and J by 2 bases, with 12 bases left in between. CDR3 nucleotides: TGTGCCAGCAGCTTAGGCGGTAATGAGGCCTACGAGCAGTACTTC. Translation: CASSLGGNEAYEQYF.

On this clone: Other DNA sequences in this sample translate to the same CDR3. This sequence joins TRBV6-5 and TRBJ2-7; D gene ambiguous. V lost 0 bases and J lost 3, with 6 bases in between. Looked up from germline, CDR1 is MNHEY and CDR2 is SVGAGI. The CDR3 has 13 residues. The CDR3: CASSYSNSYEQYF. Written as DNA, the CDR3 is TGTGCCAGCAGTTACTCGAATAGCTACGAGCAGTACTTC.

The V and J genes are TRBV6-5 and TRBJ2-7, with D possibly TRBD1 on 6 matching bases. V was trimmed by 2 bases and J by 3 bases, leaving 11 bases between them. This CDR3 contains 14 residues. Germline V gene sequence: CDR1 MNHEY, CDR2 SVGAGI. The CDR3 DNA reads as TGTGCCAGCAGTTACGCGGACAGAGACTACGAGCAGTACTTC. Amino acids: CASSYADRDYEQYF.

Only a few counts were recorded for this clone. This CDR3 is also generated by other DNA sequences in the sample. The rearrangement joins TRBV25-1 to TRBJ1-5; no reliable D call. This CDR3 comprises 12 residues. From germline, CDR1 is MGHDK and CDR2 SYGVNS. V was shortened by 3 bases and J by 7 bases, with 7 bases between the two germline ends. The DNA for the CDR3 is TGTGCCAGCAGTGAGGGCGGGCAGCCCCAGCATTTT. Protein product: CASSEGGQPQHF.

This clone was found a few times. The chain employs TRBV5-1 and TRBJ2-7, with 10 bases matching TRBD2. Germline CDR1 SGHRS, CDR2 YFSETQ. The CDR3 consists of 17 residues. Germline trimming cut 2 bases from V and 2 bases from J; bases unmatched to any gene: 10. The CDR3 sequence is CASSFGPSGRLTYEQYF. The CDR3 DNA sequence: TGCGCCAGCAGCTTCGGTCCTAGCGGGAGATTGACCTACGAGCAGTACTTC.

Only one count was recorded for this clone. Other nucleotide sequences in the sample specify the same CDR3. The chain uses TRBV7-2 and TRBJ1-2; weak D call: TRBD1 (6 bases). This CDR3 is 13 amino acids long. V lost 5 bases and J lost 2, with 9 bases in between. Germline V gene lookup returns CDR1 SGHTA and CDR2 FQGNSA. Here the CDR3 reads CASSRGGNYGYTF. CDR3 bases: TGTGCCAGCAGCCGGGGGGGCAACTATGGCTACACCTTC.

The gene calls are TRBV29-1 and TRBJ1-1; TRBD1 is a possible D gene (6 bases). Trimming shortened V by 2 bases and J by 6 bases, and 22 bases separated the two germline ends. This CDR3 comprises 16 residues. In germline, CDR1 is SQVTM, CDR2 ANQGSEA. CDR3 residues: CSVEQRTEAYSSEAFF. CDR3 DNA sequence: TGCAGCGTTGAACAAAGGACAGAAGCCTATTCTTCTGAAGCTTTCTTT.

The rearrangement links TRBV2 to TRBJ2-4; TRBD2 is a possible D gene (6 bases). CDR3 length: 13 residues. CDR1 and CDR2 from the germline V gene are SNHLY and FYNNEI. Between the trimmed V and J ends, which lost 6 bases and 1 base, there was a span of 7 bases. The CDR3 reads CASSGSAKNIQYF. CDR3 bases: TGTGCCAGCAGCGGGAGCGCCAAAAACATTCAGTACTTC.

The chain carries TRBV7-2 and TRBJ2-3; 9 positions agree with TRBD2. With V trimmed by 5 bases and J by 0 bases, 3 bases remained unmatched. Per germline, CDR1 SGHTA and CDR2 FQGNSA. The CDR3 spans 15 residues. This CDR3 is CASSITSGSTDTQYF. CDR3 bases: TGTGCCAGCAGCATCACTAGCGGGAGCACAGATACGCAGTATTTT.